This entry describes one TCR beta chain. Its cognate antigen is unknown. V was pared by 5 bases and J by 6 bases, with 17 bases between. Germline V CDR1 and CDR2: SGHNT, YENEEA. The CDR3 extends over 15 amino acids. Time point defined: pre-sensitization, week 0. Treatment specified: therapeutic diphenylcyclopropenone sensitization with weekly scalp DPC. Unfractionated whole blood was the source of the extracted total RNA. Unique molecular identifiers were attached to individual cDNA molecules during library preparation. Original handling: Sample TCR counts, which ranged from roughly 23,224 to 750,000, had a median of approximately 95,000. TCRdb used MiXCR to reprocess the RACE reads, holding one entry per CDR3 protein. The V and J calls follow TCRdb's processing rather than the paper's. The repertoire holds about 80,000 distinct CDR3 sequences, with approximately 14% as singletons. This sample was taken from a study of human T cells and chemical hapten exposure. Findings of the study overall: Positive correlation was observed between PT1 expanded TCR counts and patch test score.

The receptor comes from a woman aged 45-65 years with alopecia areata. Some clones in this sample may be carry-over from other donors' samples. Sequenced here: whole blood, sampled in connection with sensitization to the hapten diphenylcyclopropenone (DPC). The chain has TRBV11-3 and TRBJ2-1; TRBD1 might be the D (5 bases). The CDR3 protein is CASSLSGFRANEQFF. The CDR3 DNA follows: TGTGCCAGCAGCCTCTCAGGGTTTAGGGCCAATGAGCAGTTCTTC.